Below, 13 T cell receptor beta chains from the same sample are listed, as sequenced in a study of shared clonotypes between healthy human individuals. Naive-designated CD8 cells lacked CD45RO, were positively enriched for CCR7, and omitted terminally differentiated effector memory CD45RA+ cells. The data were produced by immunoSEQ multiplex PCR, yet TCRdb's version contains in-frame clones alone and is incomplete. The table has 2 million to 2.5 million clones, 85% to 95% seen once; the top ten hold 1.5% to 2%. Sequenced: naive CD8+ T cells from PBMCs. Receptors were obtained from a man between 18 and 35 years old in good health. Some clones in this sample may be carry-over from other donors' samples.

This rearrangement joins TRBV7-6 to TRBJ2-6; D unclear. V was clipped by 5 bases and J by 1 base, with 9 bases between them. Germline V gives CDR1 SGHVS, CDR2 FNYEAQ. CDR3 length equals 15 residues. Here the CDR3 DNA reads TGTGCCAGCAGCCCACAGCCATCTGGGGCCAACGTCCTGACTTTC. It encodes CASSPQPSGANVLTF.

This chain connects TRBV5-8 to TRBJ2-7; perhaps TRBD2 as D (6 bases). Germline CDR1 is SGHTS and CDR2 is YDEGEE. The CDR3 totals 14 residues. The V gene lost 6 bases and the J gene lost 1 base, with 14 bases spanning the gap. CDR3 DNA sequence: TGTGCCAGCACGATGCGGGACGGATCCTACGAGCAGTACTTC. Its protein is CASTMRDGSYEQYF.

This clone was detected ten times or more. The chain links TRBV11-2 to TRBJ1-1; unclear D gene. Deletions cut 1 base from V and 4 bases from J, with 10 bases between. Per germline, CDR1 SGHAT and CDR2 FQNNGV. The CDR3 contains 14 residues. CDR3 sequence reads: CASSLGGPSTEAFF. In DNA, the CDR3 is TGTGCCAGCAGCTTAGGAGGCCCTAGCACTGAAGCTTTCTTT.

This chain joins TRBV4-1 and TRBJ1-1; D is undetermined. CDR1 MGHRA and CDR2 YSYEKL come from the germline V gene. V lost 2 bases and J lost 2, with 12 bases in between. CDR3 length: 15 residues. In nucleotides, the CDR3 is TGCGCCAGCAGCCAATATGGAGGGCTCAACACTGAAGCTTTCTTT. Protein: CASSQYGGLNTEAFF.

This chain uses TRBV7-9 with TRBJ1-2; D unclear. This CDR3 is built from 15 residues. The V and J ends lost 2 bases and 6 bases respectively, with 16 bases between them. Germline V CDR1 and CDR2: SEHNR, FQNEAQ (reference sequence). The DNA for the CDR3 is TGTGCCAGCAGCTTACTCGTTGACAAGGCGAATGGCTACACCTTC. Protein: CASSLLVDKANGYTF. Full variable domain (missing parts from reference TRBV7-9 and TRBJ1-2): DTGVSQNPRHKITKRGQNVTFRCDPISEHNRLYWYRQTLGQGPEFLTYFQNEAQLEKSRLLSDRFSAERPKGSFSTLEIQRTEQGDSAMYLCASSLLVDKANGYTFGSGTRLTVV.

On this clone itself: Other DNA sequences in the sample encode the same CDR3. The chain links TRBV27 to TRBJ2-1; D not resolved. The ends were cut back, 4 bases at V and 3 bases at J, with 4 bases in the middle. This CDR3 region has 12 residues. Germline V lookup: CDR1 MNHEY, CDR2 SMNVEV (reference sequence). The CDR3 spells CASSSVYNEQFF. CDR3 nucleotide sequence: TGTGCCAGCAGTTCAGTCTACAATGAGCAGTTCTTC.

The J gene is TRBJ1-5, the V gene TRBV28; TRBD1 matches at 9 bases. This CDR3 is 15 amino acids long. Unmatched junction bases numbered 11, after V lost 7 bases and J lost 7 bases. Looked up from germline, CDR1 is MDHEN and CDR2 is SYDVKM. CDR3 DNA: TGTGCCAGCAACAGAAACAGGGGGCTCTGGCAGCCCCAGCATTTT. Its translation is CASNRNRGLWQPQHF.

V usage is TRBV5-1 and J usage is TRBJ2-7, with TRBD2 identical over 11 bases. The J segment lost 2 bases and the V segment lost 4 bases, leaving 11 bases of the junction unmatched. The germline CDR1 and CDR2 sequences are SGHRS and YFSETQ. This CDR3 has 17 residues. The DNA for the CDR3 is TGCGCCAGCAGCACCGGACTAGCGGGCTATCCGACCTACGAGCAGTACTTC. Its translation: CASSTGLAGYPTYEQYF.

V gene TRBV7-6 combines with J gene TRBJ1-5, with 7 bases that match TRBD1. CDR1 and CDR2 from the germline V gene are SGHVS and FNYEAQ. This CDR3 is 16 amino acids long. After removal of 4 bases from V and 4 bases from J, the junction contained 10 bases not matched to a gene. CDR3 coding DNA: TGTGCCAGCAGCTCAGGGGGAGGGGGCACGAATCAGCCCCAGCATTTT. Translation: CASSSGGGGTNQPQHF.

V and J are TRBV2 and TRBJ2-1, with D perhaps assigned TRBD1 or TRBD2 (5 bases each). V was cut by 4 bases and J by 6 bases, with 10 bases left in between. Germline assignment: CDR1 SNHLY and CDR2 FYNNEI. The CDR3 consists of 13 residues. The DNA for the CDR3 is TGTGCCAGCAGTGTACCAGGGACCAATGAGCAGTTCTTC. Protein product: CASSVPGTNEQFF.

This clone was recorded a few times. The chain uses TRBV11-3 and TRBJ2-7; 9 bases are a match to TRBD1. This CDR3 has 15 amino acids. V dropped 5 bases and J dropped 2; count of bases not matched to a gene: 7. Germline V lookup: CDR1 SGHNT, CDR2 YENEEA. This CDR3 reads CASSPGTGPTYEQYF. DNA of the CDR3: TGTGCCAGCAGCCCCGGGACAGGGCCAACCTACGAGCAGTACTTC.

This clone was found a few times. The genes are TRBV11-2 and TRBJ2-7; D is ambiguous. V shed 1 base and J shed 7 bases, with 11 bases lying between them. This CDR3 is built from 13 residues. Germline-derived CDR1 and CDR2 are SGHAT and FQNNGV. The CDR3 DNA sequence: TGTGCCAGCAGCTTAGCGAAGGGATGGGAGCAGTACTTC. Translating gives CASSLAKGWEQYF.

The V gene is TRBV13, the J gene TRBJ2-7; D is undetermined. Trimming left V 4 bases short and J 4 bases short, with 8 bases between. From germline, CDR1 is PRHDT and CDR2 FYEKMQ (reference sequence). The CDR3 is 12 amino acids. The DNA of the CDR3 is TGTGCCAGCAGCTCCCTGGGGTACGAGCAGTACTTC. This sequence encodes CASSSLGYEQYF.